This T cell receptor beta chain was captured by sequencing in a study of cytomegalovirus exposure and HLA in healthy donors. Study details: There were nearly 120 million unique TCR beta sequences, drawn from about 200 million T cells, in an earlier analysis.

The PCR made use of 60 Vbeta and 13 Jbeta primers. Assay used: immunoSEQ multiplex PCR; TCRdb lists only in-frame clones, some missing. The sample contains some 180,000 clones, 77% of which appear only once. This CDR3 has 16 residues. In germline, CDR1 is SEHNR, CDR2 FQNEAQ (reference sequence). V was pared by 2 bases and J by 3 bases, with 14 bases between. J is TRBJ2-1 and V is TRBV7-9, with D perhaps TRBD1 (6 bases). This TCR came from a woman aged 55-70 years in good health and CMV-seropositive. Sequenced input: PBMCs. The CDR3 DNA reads TGTGCCAGCAGCTTAAATATGGGGACATTCTACAATGAGCAGTTCTTC. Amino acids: CASSLNMGTFYNEQFF. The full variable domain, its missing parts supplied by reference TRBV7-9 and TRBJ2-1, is DTGVSQNPRHKITKRGQNVTFRCDPISEHNRLYWYRQTLGQGPEFLTYFQNEAQLEKSRLLSDRFSAERPKGSFSTLEIQRTEQGDSAMYLCASSLNMGTFYNEQFFGPGTRLTVL.